This TCR beta chain appears in the sequencing data of a study of blood T cell repertoires in COVID-19. Sequencing used immunoSEQ multiplex PCR; TCRdb keeps in-frame clones, though not all of them. The sample consists of 150,000 to 200,000 clones, under 85% of them appearing once. The clonotype originates from a man aged 55-75 years with active or convalescent COVID-19. The sample consisted of peripheral blood.

The CDR3 sequence is CAAGSGSGTGELFF. The DNA of the CDR3 is TGTGCCGCCGGCAGCGGGAGCGGAACCGGGGAGCTGTTTTTT. The gene calls are TRBV6-5 and TRBJ2-2; 8 nucleotides line up with TRBD2. J lost 5 bases, V lost 11 bases, and 10 bases had no gene match. Germline CDR1 reads MNHEY; CDR2 reads SVGAGI. The CDR3 spans 14 residues.